A selection of T cell receptor beta chains follows, all from one sample in a study of PD-1 blockade in classical Hodgkin lymphoma. Libraries were prepared by immunoSEQ multiplex PCR; TCRdb keeps only in-frame clonotypes and omits some of them. This table holds approximately 96,000 clones, approximately 94% found once. The input for sequencing was peripheral blood mononuclear cells (PBMCs), taken before the fourth cycle of nivolumab. The receptor source for this set is a human donor with classical Hodgkin lymphoma. The CDR3 runs from the conserved cysteine through the conserved F or W. The order of the fields is V gene, J gene, CDR3 protein.

v_gene: TRBV2
j_gene: TRBJ2-7
CDR3aa: CASLSSGSGYEQYF

v_gene: TRBV5-1
j_gene: TRBJ2-1
CDR3aa: CASSLDMGLLYNEQFF

v_gene: TRBV10-3
j_gene: TRBJ2-1
CDR3aa: CAISDSSRGDEQFF

v_gene: TRBV9
j_gene: TRBJ2-1
CDR3aa: CASSVGILAGNEQFF

v_gene: TRBV5-4
j_gene: TRBJ2-3
CDR3aa: CASSFGGLADTQYF

v_gene: TRBV7-6
j_gene: TRBJ2-2
CDR3aa: CASSPLAGGPGTGELFF

v_gene: TRBV28
j_gene: TRBJ1-1
CDR3aa: CASSPPAGFRAFF

v_gene: TRBV2
j_gene: TRBJ1-1
CDR3aa: CASSDSRTAVNTEAFF

v_gene: TRBV28
j_gene: TRBJ2-7
CDR3aa: CASRPVGVYEQYF

v_gene: TRBV6-1
j_gene: TRBJ2-7
CDR3aa: CASRVRQGAYEQYF

v_gene: TRBV7-2
j_gene: TRBJ1-1
CDR3aa: CASSFTGTRNTEAFF

v_gene: TRBV27
j_gene: TRBJ1-2
CDR3aa: CASSPRGQGMGYGYTF

v_gene: TRBV29-1
j_gene: TRBJ1-2
CDR3aa: CSVEPAGVYGYTF

v_gene: TRBV7-6
j_gene: TRBJ2-1
CDR3aa: CASSLTEEAGGAYNEQFF

v_gene: TRBV7-9
j_gene: TRBJ1-4
CDR3aa: CASSADRSNEKLFF

v_gene: TRBV7-2
j_gene: TRBJ2-3
CDR3aa: CASSYLGTQYF

v_gene: TRBV19
j_gene: TRBJ1-5
CDR3aa: CASSTSQGGNNQPQHF

v_gene: TRBV6-5
j_gene: TRBJ2-2
CDR3aa: CASSLGVGTGELFF

v_gene: TRBV28
j_gene: TRBJ2-5
CDR3aa: CASSLGLAGGYETQYF

v_gene: TRBV27
j_gene: TRBJ1-6
CDR3aa: CASSLLRDRPLHF

v_gene: TRBV27
j_gene: TRBJ2-7
CDR3aa: CASSRYGYEQYF

v_gene: TRBV30
j_gene: TRBJ1-1
CDR3aa: CAWRGRNTEAFF

v_gene: TRBV7-9
j_gene: TRBJ2-1
CDR3aa: CASSATSEFNEQFF

v_gene: TRBV12-5
j_gene: TRBJ2-1
CDR3aa: CASGPSVSGSSLYNEQFF

v_gene: TRBV7-2
j_gene: TRBJ1-5
CDR3aa: CASSLEQGGCNQPQHF

v_gene: TRBV11-2
j_gene: TRBJ2-1
CDR3aa: CASSFEVTYNEQFF

v_gene: TRBV29-1
j_gene: TRBJ2-5
CDR3aa: CSGGGQRETQYF

v_gene: TRBV28
j_gene: TRBJ2-1
CDR3aa: CASRGGGSSYNEQFF

v_gene: TRBV27
j_gene: TRBJ1-2
CDR3aa: CASRTGATPTYGYTF

v_gene: TRBV21-1
j_gene: TRBJ1-1
CDR3aa: CASNDSSNTEAFF

v_gene: TRBV6-1
j_gene: TRBJ2-4
CDR3aa: CASSPGPRQNIQYF

v_gene: TRBV2
j_gene: TRBJ1-2
CDR3aa: CASSARTVYSNYGYTF

v_gene: TRBV5-6
j_gene: TRBJ1-4
CDR3aa: CASCWAGKNEKLFF

v_gene: TRBV27
j_gene: TRBJ1-2
CDR3aa: CASSRDRIYGYTF

v_gene: TRBV28
j_gene: TRBJ2-1
CDR3aa: CASSSPPGAPRGNEQFF

v_gene: TRBV28
j_gene: TRBJ2-3
CDR3aa: CASSLGQGAPDTQYF

v_gene: TRBV5-1
j_gene: TRBJ2-7
CDR3aa: CASSFGDVYEQYF

v_gene: TRBV7-9
j_gene: TRBJ1-1
CDR3aa: CASSWTGANTEAFF

v_gene: TRBV29-1
j_gene: TRBJ2-2
CDR3aa: CSVQGGNGELFF

v_gene: TRBV25-1
j_gene: TRBJ2-1
CDR3aa: CASSEKLASREQFF

v_gene: TRBV11-2
j_gene: TRBJ2-7
CDR3aa: CASRHGTSGRASYEQYF

v_gene: TRBV27
j_gene: TRBJ1-5
CDR3aa: CASSPDRDQPQHF

v_gene: TRBV19
j_gene: TRBJ1-2
CDR3aa: CASSTPRQGAGEYGYTF

v_gene: TRBV4-2
j_gene: TRBJ1-1
CDR3aa: CASSQVRDPEAFF

v_gene: TRBV19
j_gene: TRBJ1-1
CDR3aa: CASRPGAGSRGTPEAFF

v_gene: TRBV6-6
j_gene: TRBJ2-7
CDR3aa: CASSGSGRGGYEQYF

v_gene: TRBV11-2
j_gene: TRBJ2-3
CDR3aa: CASSLGRGGVTQYF

v_gene: TRBV2
j_gene: TRBJ1-2
CDR3aa: CASSPVGYTF

v_gene: TRBV6-5
j_gene: TRBJ2-3
CDR3aa: CASSPTGTGTYTQYF

v_gene: TRBV6-5
j_gene: TRBJ2-2
CDR3aa: CASSPRGTGELFF